The T cell receptor (beta chain) under discussion was sequenced for a study of early T cells in non-severe SARS-CoV-2 infection. As for the study in general: Bulk RNA from unsorted whole blood was sequenced; chains were unpaired. Findings and caveats of the study: Comparison of clonotypes with VDJdb favored anti-spike CD8 responses while missing private and CD4 specificities.

Tagging with unique molecular identifiers was applied to individual cDNA molecules. TCRdb called the 5' RACE reads again in MiXCR, with one record for every CDR3 protein. The sample has about 36,000 distinct CDR3 sequences; roughly 6.8% are singletons. Note on this clonotype: The target antigen is unknown. This may be a read error: a much more frequent sequence differs by one nucleotide.

The CDR3 is 16 residues long. Germline CDR1 and CDR2: MDHEN and SYDVKM. The sequencing here drew on whole blood, taken at baseline. This sequence was found in an adult who was a healthcare worker with PCR-confirmed SARS-CoV-2 infection or an uninfected control (not recorded which). V and J are TRBV28 and TRBJ2-1, with 7 bases matching TRBD2. The assigned J gene may be wrong: the sequence end matches TRBJ2-7 better. For the CDR3, the DNA is TGTGCCAGCAGTTTAGAGGGCGGGAGCGCCTACAATGAGCAGTACTTC. Amino acid sequence: CASSLEGGSAYNEQYF.